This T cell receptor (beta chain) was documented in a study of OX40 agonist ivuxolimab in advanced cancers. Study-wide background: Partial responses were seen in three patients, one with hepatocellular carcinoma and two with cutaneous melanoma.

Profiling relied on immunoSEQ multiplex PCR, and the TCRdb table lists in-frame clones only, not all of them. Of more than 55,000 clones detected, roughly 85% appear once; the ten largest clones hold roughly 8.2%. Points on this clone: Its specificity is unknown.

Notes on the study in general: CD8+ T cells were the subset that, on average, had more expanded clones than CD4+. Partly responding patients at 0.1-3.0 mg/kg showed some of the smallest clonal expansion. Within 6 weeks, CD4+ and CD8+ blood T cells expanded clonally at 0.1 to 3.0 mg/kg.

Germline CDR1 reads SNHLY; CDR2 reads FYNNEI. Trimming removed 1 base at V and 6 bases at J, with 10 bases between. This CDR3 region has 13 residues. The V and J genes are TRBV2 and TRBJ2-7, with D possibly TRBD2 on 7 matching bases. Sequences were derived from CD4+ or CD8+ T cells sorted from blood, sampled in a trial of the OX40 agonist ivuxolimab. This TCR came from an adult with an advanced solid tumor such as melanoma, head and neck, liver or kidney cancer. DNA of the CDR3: TGTGCCAGCAGTGAAGGGGGGGGCGGCGAGCAGTACTTC. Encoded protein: CASSEGGGGEQYF.